This TCR beta chain appears in the sequencing data of a study of blood T cell repertoires in COVID-19. Study background: Specimens from acute and convalescent COVID-19 originated in the United States, Italy and Spain.

In the source study's methods: For nucleated cells, counts were estimated from reference gene primer amplification. The repertoire was sequenced with immunoSEQ multiplex PCR; TCRdb's copy has only in-frame clones and lacks some. The DNA gave D and trimming, while V, J and clone size come from that table. The sample has around 250,000 clones; roughly four fifths are singletons. Germline V lookup: CDR1 MDHEN, CDR2 SYDVKM. V lost 8 bases and J lost 0, with 7 bases in between. The CDR3 covers 13 residues. Living in 24 US areas, the participants were between roughly 18 and 95 years of age. Sequenced material: PBMCs or T cells enriched from blood (not recorded which). The chain links TRBV28 to TRBJ1-4; perhaps TRBD1 as D (5 bases). The receptor comes from a man in his forties who had recovered from COVID-19. CDR3 loop: CASWTTTNEKLFF. The DNA for the CDR3 is TGTGCCAGCTGGACAACAACTAATGAAAAACTGTTTTTT.